The clone carrying this TCR beta chain showed up just a few times. As yet, its antigen is unknown. The source of the sample is a study of regulatory T cells in long-lasting Graves disease. The wider study: Graves' patients who were just diagnosed had used antithyroid drugs for under 3 months. General observations from the study: Persistent Graves' patients had lower TCR diversity than newly diagnosed ones. What was studied was peripheral blood only, and not thyroid tissue. Repertoires from persistent disease leaned toward TRBV28, TRBJ1-2 and TRBJ2-5.

Arm-PCR of CDR3 regions and iRepertoire HTBI primers were the basis on which TCR beta libraries were built. Each CDR3 protein is one row after TCRdb ran MiXCR on the multiplex PCR reads. The sample has about 240,000 distinct CDR3 sequences, about 19% seen once; the top ten hold about 15%. Time point here: newly diagnosed GD, antithyroid drugs for less than 3 months. From PBMCs, RNA was extracted and then used to make the TCR library. Trimming cost V 8 bases and J 4 bases, with 17 bases left between them. There are 14 residues in the CDR3. The V gene's germline CDR1 is MNHEY and CDR2 SMNVEV (reference sequence).

This receptor was taken from a female donor with Graves disease. This rearrangement joins TRBV27 to TRBJ1-2, with D possibly TRBD1 on 6 matching bases. The sequencing here drew on peripheral blood mononuclear cells (PBMCs), taken at new diagnosis, from a patient treated with antithyroid drugs. The CDR3 nucleotides read TGTGCCAGCGGCCCCCAGGGGCCAACCTATGGCTACACCTTC. Its protein product is CASGPQGPTYGYTF.